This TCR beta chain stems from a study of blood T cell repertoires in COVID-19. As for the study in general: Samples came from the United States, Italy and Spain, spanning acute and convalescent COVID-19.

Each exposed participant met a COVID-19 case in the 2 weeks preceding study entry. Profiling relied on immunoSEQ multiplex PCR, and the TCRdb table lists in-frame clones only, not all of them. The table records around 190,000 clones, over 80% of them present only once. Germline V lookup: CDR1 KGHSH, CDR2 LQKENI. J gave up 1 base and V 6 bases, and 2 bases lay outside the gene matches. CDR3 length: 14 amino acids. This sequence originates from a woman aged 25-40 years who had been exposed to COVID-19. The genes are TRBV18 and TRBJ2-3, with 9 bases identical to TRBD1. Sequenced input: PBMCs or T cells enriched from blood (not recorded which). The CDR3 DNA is TGTGCCAGCTCTCGGGACAGGGGCACAGATACGCAGTATTTT. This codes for CASSRDRGTDTQYF.